A single sample gave rise to the 30 T cell receptor beta chains below, sequenced in a study of T cell responses to AZD1222 COVID-19 vaccine. Repertoires were generated with immunoSEQ multiplex PCR, while TCRdb's copy carries only in-frame clones and drops some. The sample shows 80,000 to 130,000 clones, just under 90% of them seen only once. The source material was peripheral blood, sampled on day 0 of AZD1222 vaccination. The receptors shown here come from an adult in good health.

The gene calls are TRBV19 and TRBJ1-5, with D hard to call. V was trimmed by 7 bases and J by 2 bases, leaving 12 bases between them. The CDR3 sequence is 14 residues long. Germline CDR1 LNHDA, CDR2 SQIVND (reference sequence). The CDR3 region is CASKSQTGNQPQHF. CDR3 coding DNA: TGTGCCAGTAAATCTCAGACGGGCAATCAGCCCCAGCATTTT.

This chain connects TRBV12-3 or TRBV12-4 to TRBJ1-2; TRBD1 matches at 7 bases. The CDR3 totals 13 residues. V shed 5 bases and J 5 bases; nucleotides not matched to a gene: 5. CDR3 in amino acids: CASSDDRVYGYTF. The CDR3 nucleotides are TGTGCCAGCAGTGATGACAGGGTATATGGCTACACCTTC.

In this sample, this clone turned up a few times. The chain is built from TRBV5-1 and TRBJ1-6, with 7 bases aligning to TRBD1. Losses at the gene ends were 4 bases for V and 14 bases for J; bases not matched to a gene: 12. CDR1 is SGHRS and CDR2 is YFSETQ in the germline V gene. This CDR3 is 14 amino acids long. CDR3 nucleotide sequence: TGCGCCAGCAGCGCCAGACAGGGAGGGGGTTCCCTCCACTTT. It encodes CASSARQGGGSLHF.

J is TRBJ2-3 and V is TRBV10-3, with D perhaps TRBD2 (5 bases). The CDR3 runs 14 residues. Trimming took 3 bases from V and 2 from J, leaving 9 bases between them. CDR1 ENHRY and CDR2 SYGVKD come from the germline V gene. CDR3 amino acids: CAISDSGYTDTQYF. The CDR3 bases are TGTGCCATCAGTGATTCGGGGTACACAGATACGCAGTATTTT.

The chain employs TRBV6-2 or TRBV6-3 and TRBJ2-1; D possibly corresponds to TRBD2 (5 bases). From germline, CDR1 is MNHEY and CDR2 SVGEGT. The V end lost 0 bases, the J end lost 3 bases, and 12 bases lay between the germline ends. CDR3 length equals 16 residues. The chain's CDR3 is CASSYSPGYVYNEQFF. The CDR3 coding sequence is TGTGCCAGCAGTTACTCACCGGGGTATGTCTACAATGAGCAGTTCTTC.

The J gene is TRBJ2-2, the V gene TRBV19, with D possibly TRBD1 on 6 matching bases. V lost 10 bases, J lost 2 bases, and 17 bases lay in between. CDR1 and CDR2 from the germline V gene are LNHDA and SQIVND (reference sequence). The CDR3 has 15 amino acids. The CDR3: CATKRGHLNTGELFF. The CDR3 region has the DNA TGTGCCACTAAAAGGGGACATCTCAACACCGGGGAGCTGTTTTTT.

The CDR3 DNA follows: TGCGCCAGCAGCTCGACCATGACGGTGGGCGGCGGCTCCTACGAGCAGTACTTC. Translating gives CASSSTMTVGGGSYEQYF. This sequence joins TRBV5-1 and TRBJ2-7, with D uncertain. With 3 bases removed from V and 0 bases from J, the gap between germline ends came to 22 bases. This CDR3 is 18 amino acids long. Per the germline V gene, CDR1 is SGHRS and CDR2 is YFSETQ.

This rearrangement joins TRBV6-5 to TRBJ1-5, with D unclear. V gave up 8 bases and J gave up 0 bases, with 8 bases separating them. The CDR3 runs to 13 residues. Per the germline V gene, CDR1 is MNHEY and CDR2 is SVGAGI. The CDR3 DNA is TGTGCCAGCCGCTTGAATAGCAATCAGCCCCAGCATTTT. Its protein product is CASRLNSNQPQHF.

This rearrangement joins TRBV25-1 to TRBJ1-6; D is perhaps TRBD1 (5 bases). Trimming pared 1 base from V and 6 bases from J, leaving 10 bases between. CDR1 is MGHDK, CDR2 SYGVNS, per germline. There are 15 residues in the CDR3. CDR3 region: CASSESGPINSPLHF. The DNA of the CDR3 is TGTGCCAGCAGTGAATCGGGACCGATTAATTCACCCCTCCACTTT. Based on the CDR3 plus reference TRBV25-1 and TRBJ1-6, the full variable domain is EADIYQTPRYLVIGTGKKITLECSQTMGHDKMYWYQQDPGMELHLIHYSYGVNSTEKGDLSSESTVSRIRTEHFPLTLESARPSHTSQYLCASSESGPINSPLHFGNGTRLTVT.

The CDR3 loop is CASSPRGDTQYF. As DNA, the CDR3 is TGTGCCAGCAGCCCCAGAGGGGATACGCAGTATTTT. The J gene is TRBJ2-3, the V gene TRBV7-9; the D gene is possibly TRBD2 (5 bases). Germline CDR1 reads SEHNR; CDR2 reads FQNEAQ (reference sequence). The CDR3 covers 12 residues. V gave up 5 bases and J gave up 6 bases, with 9 bases separating them.

A note on this clone: Other DNA sequences in this sample translate to the same CDR3. The J gene is TRBJ2-3, the V gene TRBV5-1, with D perhaps TRBD1 (6 bases). Deletions cut 0 bases from V and 1 base from J, with 9 bases between. Germline CDR1 is SGHRS and CDR2 is YFSETQ. This CDR3 comprises 15 residues. The CDR3 nucleotides are TGCGCCAGCAGCTTGGTGGGGGCCGGCACAGATACGCAGTATTTT. As protein: CASSLVGAGTDTQYF.

V gene TRBV30 combines with J gene TRBJ2-7, with 8 nucleotides matching TRBD1. J gave up 9 bases and V 0 bases, and 13 bases lay outside the gene matches. Germline lookup yields CDR1 GTSNPN and CDR2 SVGIG (reference sequence). This CDR3 contains 15 residues. CDR3 DNA sequence: TGTGCCTGGAGTGTATTCGGGACAGGATCGGCAGGGCAGTACTTC. It codes for CAWSVFGTGSAGQYF.

The chain couples TRBV25-1 to TRBJ2-2; 14 bases line up with TRBD2. CDR3 length equals 17 residues. The germline gives CDR1 MGHDK, CDR2 SYGVNS. Losses at the gene ends were 3 bases for V and 7 bases for J; bases not matched to a gene: 7. CDR3 sequence (DNA): TGTGCCAGCAGTGAGCTGACTAGCGGGGGGGCCAACGGGGAGCTGTTTTTT. It codes for CASSELTSGGANGELFF.

This chain links TRBV19 with TRBJ1-6; D gene unclear. Germline V gene lookup returns CDR1 LNHDA and CDR2 SQIVND (reference sequence). The CDR3 runs 16 residues. Trimming cost V 4 bases and J 9 bases, with 19 bases left between them. CDR3: CASSTYRSRVGSPLHF. In DNA form, the CDR3 reads TGTGCCAGTAGTACCTACCGTTCGCGGGTCGGTTCACCCCTCCACTTT. The complete variable domain, with remaining parts taken from reference TRBV19 and TRBJ1-6, reads DGGITQSPKYLFRKEGQNVTLSCEQNLNHDAMYWYRQDPGQGLRLIYYSQIVNDFQKGDIAEGYSVSREKKESFPLTVTSAQKNPTAFYLCASSTYRSRVGSPLHFGNGTRLTVT.

V usage is TRBV19 and J usage is TRBJ1-2; weak D call: TRBD1 (6 bases). This CDR3 region has 13 residues. Trimming left V 7 bases short and J 5 bases short, with 14 bases between. Germline CDR1 and CDR2: LNHDA and SQIVND (reference sequence). The CDR3 DNA reads as TGTGCCAGTAATTCGGGGGCATTTTATGGCTACACCTTC. Translation: CASNSGAFYGYTF.

This chain connects TRBV18 to TRBJ2-6; 8 positions match TRBD1. CDR3 size: 17 residues. Trimming took 3 bases from V and 2 from J; bases not matched to a gene: 6. From germline, CDR1 is KGHSH and CDR2 LQKENI. The CDR3 DNA is TGTGCCAGCTCACCCCCACAGGGGGTAGCTGGGGCCAACGTCCTGACTTTC. This encodes CASSPPQGVAGANVLTF.

On this clone: At one end the junction does not follow the germline gene, possibly because of a read error. The chain uses TRBV6-2 or TRBV6-3 and TRBJ2-3; 11 bases match TRBD2. Germline V gene sequence: CDR1 MNHEY, CDR2 SVGEGT. The CDR3 is 13 residues long. The DNA for the CDR3 is TGTGCCAGCGGCCAGGGTCTCGGGACTAGCGGTTTTTGG. Translation gives CASGQGLGTSGFW.

The J gene is TRBJ1-4, the V gene TRBV3-1 (or the pseudogene TRBV3-2), with D perhaps TRBD1 (5 bases). The CDR3 consists of 14 residues. The V end lost 1 base, the J end lost 8 bases, and 11 bases lay between the germline ends. CDR1 is LGHDT and CDR2 is YNNKEL in the germline V gene (reference sequence). DNA for the CDR3: TGTGCCAGCAGCCAAGTCCCAGGGAGAGAAAAACTGTTTTTT. Amino acid sequence: CASSQVPGREKLFF.

The chain has TRBV13 and TRBJ1-5, with D tentatively TRBD1 (6 bases). The CDR3 is 15 amino acids. CDR1 is PRHDT and CDR2 is FYEKMQ in the germline V gene (reference sequence). The V end was cut by 5 bases, the J end by 2 bases, with 13 bases between. The CDR3 DNA reads TGTGCCAGCAGCCGCAGGGGATCGGGCAATCAGCCCCAGCATTTT. Translation gives CASSRRGSGNQPQHF.

The chain links TRBV2 to TRBJ1-2, with 8 nucleotides matching TRBD1. CDR1 SNHLY and CDR2 FYNNEI come from the germline V gene. The CDR3 spans 14 residues. The V and J ends lost 7 bases and 8 bases, in that order; junction bases with no gene match: 12. CDR3: CASIVPGQVIGYTF. In DNA, the CDR3 is TGTGCCAGCATTGTGCCGGGACAGGTGATCGGCTACACCTTC. Variable domain in full (rest from reference TRBV2 and TRBJ1-2): EPEVTQTPSHQVTQMGQEVILRCVPISNHLYFYWYRQILGQKVEFLVSFYNNEISEKSEIFDDQFSVERPDGSNFTLKIRSTKLEDSAMYFCASIVPGQVIGYTFGSGTRLTVV.

The rearrangement joins TRBV7-2 to TRBJ1-1; D is perhaps TRBD1 (6 bases). Trimming removed 5 bases at V and 0 bases at J, with 10 bases between. The CDR3 runs 14 residues. Per germline, CDR1 SGHTA and CDR2 FQGNSA. DNA for the CDR3: TGTGCCAGCAGCCCGACAGGAGTGAACACTGAAGCTTTCTTT. It specifies CASSPTGVNTEAFF.

The chain employs TRBV27 and TRBJ2-2; D gene uncertain. Looked up from germline, CDR1 is MNHEY and CDR2 is SMNVEV (reference sequence). The CDR3 has 15 residues. The V and J ends lost 7 bases and 2 bases respectively, with 14 bases between them. The CDR3 nucleotides are TGTGCCAGCAAAAGGTACCAGGTTAACACCGGGGAGCTGTTTTTT. Its protein product is CASKRYQVNTGELFF.

The CDR3 bases are TGTGCCAGCTCACCACTGGCCGAAGCTAACTATGGCTACACCTTC. Amino acid sequence: CASSPLAEANYGYTF. The V gene is TRBV18, the J gene TRBJ1-2; D is undetermined. CDR3 length: 15 amino acids. Germline loops: CDR1 KGHSH, CDR2 LQKENI. V dropped 1 base and J dropped 0 bases, with 9 bases sitting between them.

This chain connects TRBV5-1 to TRBJ1-2; 10 nucleotides match TRBD1. There are 18 residues in the CDR3. With 3 bases clipped from V and 0 bases from J, the junction kept 11 bases outside the gene matches. Germline values: CDR1 SGHRS, CDR2 YFSETQ. This chain's CDR3 is CASSSYTGQGLPNYGYTF. The CDR3 coding sequence is TGCGCCAGCAGCTCGTATACGGGACAGGGGTTGCCTAACTATGGCTACACCTTC.

The chain combines TRBV28 with TRBJ2-7; D tentatively fits TRBD1 or TRBD2 (5 bases each). Germline V gene sequence: CDR1 MDHEN, CDR2 SYDVKM. The V end was cut by 3 bases, the J end by 2 bases, with 11 bases between. The CDR3 is made up of 14 amino acids. Written as DNA, the CDR3 is TGTGCCAGCAGTTTCCCGGGACGAGCCTACGAGCAGTACTTC. Protein: CASSFPGRAYEQYF.

This clone was counted a few times. The chain employs TRBV3-1 (or the pseudogene TRBV3-2) and TRBJ1-3, with D possibly TRBD1 on 6 matching bases. Germline CDR1 LGHDT, CDR2 YNNKEL (reference sequence). CDR3 size: 16 residues. Between the trimmed V and J ends, which lost 1 base and 2 bases, there was a span of 12 bases. The chain's CDR3 is CASSQADRAPGNTIYF. CDR3 sequence (DNA): TGTGCCAGCAGCCAAGCGGACAGAGCGCCTGGAAACACCATATATTTT.

This chain joins TRBV4-1 and TRBJ2-1; 7 bases are a match to TRBD1. V was pared by 3 bases and J by 5 bases, with 10 bases of the junction left unmatched. This CDR3 is 16 amino acids long. CDR1 and CDR2 from the germline V gene are MGHRA and YSYEKL. CDR3 region: CASSHRQGKSHNEQFF. The CDR3 nucleotides are TGCGCCAGCAGCCACAGACAGGGTAAATCGCACAATGAGCAGTTCTTC.

This clone has a single count. This chain connects TRBV10-2 to TRBJ1-2, with D possibly being TRBD1 (5 bases). V dropped 10 bases and J dropped 2 bases, with 14 bases sitting between them. The germline CDR1 and CDR2 sequences are WSHSY and SAAADI. The CDR3 covers 13 residues. The CDR3 reads CATHGGGNYGYTF. In nucleotides, the CDR3 is TGCGCCACGCACGGGGGAGGGAACTATGGCTACACCTTC.

This chain uses TRBV25-1 with TRBJ2-1, with 10 bases fitting TRBD2. With 3 bases clipped from V and 10 bases from J, the junction kept 6 bases outside the gene matches. The CDR3 has 14 amino acids. Per germline, CDR1 MGHDK and CDR2 SYGVNS. The CDR3 bases are TGTGCCAGCAGTGACTGGACTAGCGGACTAGAGCAGTTCTTC. As protein: CASSDWTSGLEQFF.

This clone was observed a single time. The chain couples TRBV5-1 to TRBJ2-2; no reliable D call. CDR3 length: 17 amino acids. V was clipped by 4 bases and J by 4 bases, with 20 bases between them. Germline CDR1 reads SGHRS; CDR2 reads YFSETQ. The CDR3 loop reads CASSPEAGFKGTGELFF. CDR3 bases: TGCGCCAGCAGCCCGGAAGCAGGTTTTAAAGGCACCGGGGAGCTGTTTTTT.